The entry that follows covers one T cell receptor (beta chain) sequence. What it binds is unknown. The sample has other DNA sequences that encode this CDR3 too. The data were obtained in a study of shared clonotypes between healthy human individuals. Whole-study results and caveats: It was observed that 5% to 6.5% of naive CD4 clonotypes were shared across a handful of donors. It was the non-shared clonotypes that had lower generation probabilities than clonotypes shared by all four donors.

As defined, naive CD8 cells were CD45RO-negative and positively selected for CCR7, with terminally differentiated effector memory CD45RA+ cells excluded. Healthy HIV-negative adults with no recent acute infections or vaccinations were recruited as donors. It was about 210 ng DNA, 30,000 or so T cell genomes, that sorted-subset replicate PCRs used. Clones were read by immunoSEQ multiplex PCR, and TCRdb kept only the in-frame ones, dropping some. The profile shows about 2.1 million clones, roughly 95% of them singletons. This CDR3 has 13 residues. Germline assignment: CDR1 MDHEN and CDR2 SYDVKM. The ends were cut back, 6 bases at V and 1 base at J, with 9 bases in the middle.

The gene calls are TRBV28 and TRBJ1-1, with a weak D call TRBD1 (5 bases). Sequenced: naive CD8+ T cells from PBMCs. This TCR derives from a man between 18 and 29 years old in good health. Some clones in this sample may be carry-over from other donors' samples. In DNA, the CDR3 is TGTGCCAGCAGCTGGGGGGGGAACACTGAAGCTTTCTTT. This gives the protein CASSWGGNTEAFF.